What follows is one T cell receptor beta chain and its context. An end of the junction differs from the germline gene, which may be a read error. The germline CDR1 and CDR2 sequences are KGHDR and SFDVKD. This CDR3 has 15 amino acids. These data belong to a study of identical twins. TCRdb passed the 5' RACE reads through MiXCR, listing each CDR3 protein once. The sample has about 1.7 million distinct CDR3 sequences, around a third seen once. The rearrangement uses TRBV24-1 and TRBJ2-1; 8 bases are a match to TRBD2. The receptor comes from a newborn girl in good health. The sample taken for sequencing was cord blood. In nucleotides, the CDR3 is TGCGCCACCAGTGTAACGGGAGGGGGATACAATGAGCAGTTCTTC. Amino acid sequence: CATSVTGGGYNEQFF.